A single sample is the source of the 2 T cell receptor beta chains below, sequenced in a study of T cell changes during pregnancy in multiple sclerosis (dated by TCRdb to about 2019). Library preparation employed the immunoSEQ multiplex PCR assay. TCRdb took this table from immuneACCESS and kept in-frame rearrangements with V and J called. Such tables lack part of the clones; where checked against another copy, unresolved V genes explain under half of the gap, and the rest is unexplained. Counted in this sample were around 15,000 clones; 85% to 95% of them appeared once. The leading ten clones occupy around 2.8% of the sample. Sequenced material: peripheral blood, taken in the second trimester of pregnancy. These receptors came from a female donor in good health, enrolled as a control in a pregnancy study.

V usage is TRBV7-8 and J usage is TRBJ2-1; D unclear. Germline CDR1 SGHVS, CDR2 FQNEAQ. The CDR3 consists of 16 residues. V lost 0 bases and J lost 0, with 9 bases in between. This chain's CDR3 is CASSLARSSSYNEQFF. CDR3 DNA sequence: TGTGCCAGCAGCTTAGCCAGGTCGAGCTCCTACAATGAGCAGTTCTTC.

The rearrangement joins TRBV4-1 to TRBJ1-1, with D perhaps TRBD1 (5 bases). The V and J ends lost 0 bases and 4 bases respectively, with 15 bases between them. CDR3 length equals 16 residues. CDR1 and CDR2 (germline): MGHRA, YSYEKL. CDR3 DNA sequence: TGCGCCAGCAGCCAAGAGGGGATCGGGGGGTCCACTGAAGCTTTCTTT. It is translated as CASSQEGIGGSTEAFF.